These T cell receptor beta chains were read from a single sample in a study of Tregs in tolerant kidney transplant recipients. Their antigens remain unidentified. Produced via immunoSEQ multiplex PCR; TCRdb's table is partial and in-frame only. The table lists tens of thousands of clones, nearly 97% of them singletons. Sample: Tregs from blood cultured with allogeneic cells. Receptors originate from a human donor in good health. Both conserved end residues are part of each CDR3. Fields, in order: D gene, J gene, V gene, CDR3 protein, CDR3 DNA. D genes are given only for firm matches.

TRBD1,TRBJ2-7,TRBV2,CASSESFAGTGLDEQYF,TGTGCCAGCAGTGAAAGTTTTGCAGGGACAGGCTTGGACGAGCAGTACTTC
.,TRBJ1-3,TRBV7-6,CASSLAERGSGNTIYF,TGTGCCAGCAGCTTAGCGGAACGGGGCTCTGGAAACACCATATATTTT
TRBD2,TRBJ2-7,TRBV7-2,CASSLLAGLYYEQYF,TGTGCCAGCAGCTTGTTAGCGGGATTATACTACGAGCAGTACTTC
.,TRBJ2-6,TRBV9,CASSVRPSGANVLTF,TGTGCCAGCAGCGTACGGCCATCTGGGGCCAACGTCCTGACTTTC
.,TRBJ1-5,TRBV11-3,CASEGGRNQPQHF,TGTGCCAGCGAAGGGGGACGCAATCAGCCCCAGCATTTT
.,TRBJ1-3,TRBV5-8,CASKRGDRAGNTIYF,TGTGCCAGCAAGCGGGGGGATAGGGCTGGAAACACCATATATTTT
.,TRBJ1-2,TRBV9,CASTGGAIYGYTF,TGTGCCAGCACCGGGGGGGCCATATATGGCTACACCTTC
.,TRBJ1-5,TRBV2,CASSALLGNQPQHF,TGTGCCAGCTCCGCCCTTCTGGGCAATCAGCCCCAGCATTTT
TRBD2,TRBJ2-7,TRBV5-6,CASNLISGRAREFTYEQYF,TGTGCCAGCAACCTGATTAGCGGGAGGGCCAGGGAATTCACCTACGAGCAGTACTTC
TRBD2,TRBJ2-3,TRBV7-9,CASSFYAGGPGNTQYF,TGTGCCAGCAGCTTTTACGCGGGAGGGCCGGGAAATACGCAGTATTTT
.,TRBJ1-1,TRBV5-1,CASSFPEGNTEAFF,TGCGCCAGCAGCTTTCCGGAGGGGAACACTGAAGCTTTCTTT